This T cell receptor (beta chain) was captured by sequencing in a study of T cell responses to AZD1222 COVID-19 vaccine (dated by TCRdb to the early 2020s). General notes on the study: TCR sequencing covered more than 230 trial participants: some 210 given two doses of AZD1222 and 26 given two doses of MenACWY control vaccine. Trial participants were enrolled into age subgroups of 18-55, 56-69 and 70-plus years, which contained approximately 150, 30 and 60 TCR-sequenced participants, respectively.

This clone was seen only once. Its specific antigen is unknown. There are no base qualities to consult, and no much larger clone falls within one base. The CDR3 regions of human TCRbeta chains were analyzed by immunosequencing. The study's own analysis went as follows. TCRs in the repertoires were compared against a reference library of SARS-CoV-2-specific TCRs that had been generated with the MIRA antigen-specificity platform. Breadth was defined as the fraction of unique TCRs that were SARS-CoV-2-associated. Depth was defined as the fraction of total T cells that were SARS-CoV-2-associated. Using the MIRA data, every spike-specific TCR was mapped to the spike region that the TCR reacted to and assigned to either a CD4 or a CD8 class. Log10-transformed breadth and depth values were compared by one-way ANOVA with Sidak's multiple comparisons tests. TCRdb retrieved this table from immuneACCESS and kept in-frame rearrangements only. Not all clones are present; in checked studies, unresolved V genes account for under half, and no reason is known for the remainder. Clonal size and the V and J genes are those of that table, whereas D and trimming came from the DNA. This sample gives about 150,000 clones in total; around 93% of them show up just once. The ten largest make up roughly 3.3% of the sample.

This specimen's time point label, per the study, means: about 28 days (+/-7) after the second vaccine dose. AZD1222 recipients with second doses at about 4 weeks or about 12 weeks were pooled, because spike-specific TCR depth and breadth did not differ between schedules. Samples from vaccinated people were obtained from the UK trials COV001 and COV002, which included a single-blind randomized controlled phase 2/3 trial of AZD1222 (ChAdOx1 nCoV-19) in healthy adults. For TCRbeta chain sequencing, PBMC samples were collected from trial participants at day 0 and at day 28 after the second dose. Study-wide findings and limitations: The 56-69-year group was small, and its depth increase did not reach significance, likely because of low power. Reportedly, close to half of the unique spike-specific TCRs recognized epitopes lying outside the regions that are mutated in the B.1.351 and B.1.1.7 variants. Conclusions about previously exposed vaccinees are limited because only six or seven AZD1222 recipients were SARS-CoV-2 seropositive at baseline. Because no samples from the day 14 peak response were available, repertoires could be characterized only after the peak T cell response. The whole spike protein was spanned by vaccine-associated CD4 TCRs, and dominant responses were seen in regions 160-218 and 743-854. Participants were mostly white British, with more females than males. The authors suggested clonal diversity may have been underestimated. A significant rise in spike-specific TCR breadth and depth was observed after two AZD1222 doses relative to day 0 and relative to MenACWY recipients.

The sample in question was peripheral blood, obtained 28 days after the second AZD1222 dose. The receptor was isolated from an adult who received the AZD1222 COVID-19 vaccine.

Here the CDR3 is given as CSVEERAGLGDGYTF. In nucleotides, the sequence is TGCAGCGTTGAAGAGCGGGCGGGCTTGGGAGATGGCTACACCTTC. The rearranged segments are TRBV29-1 and TRBJ1-2, with no D gene named confidently. The germline V gene supplies CDR1 SQVTM and CDR2 ANQGSEA. The junction shows trimming of 0 bases on V and 6 bases on J, plus 17 bases between the germline ends. The CDR3, from cysteine to phenylalanine, totals 15 residues. The entry retains the CDR3 DNA only, 45 bases that are in frame from base 1. Reference TRBV29-1 and TRBJ1-2 genes cover what lies past the CDR3, so the full variable domain is SAVISQKPSRDICQRGTSLTIQCQVDSQVTMMFWYRQQPGQSLTLIATANQGSEATYESGFVIDKFPISRPNLTFSTLTVSNMSPEDSSIYLCSVEERAGLGDGYTFGSGTRLTVV.